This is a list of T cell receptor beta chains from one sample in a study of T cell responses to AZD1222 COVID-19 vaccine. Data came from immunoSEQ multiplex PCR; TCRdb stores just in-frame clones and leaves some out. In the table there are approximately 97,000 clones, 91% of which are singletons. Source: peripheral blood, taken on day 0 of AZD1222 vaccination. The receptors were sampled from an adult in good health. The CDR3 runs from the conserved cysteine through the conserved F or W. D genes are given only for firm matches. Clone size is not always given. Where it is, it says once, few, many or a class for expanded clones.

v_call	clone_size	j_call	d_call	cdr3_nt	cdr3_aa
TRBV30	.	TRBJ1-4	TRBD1	TGTGCCTGGAGTGCTACAAGCTGGACAGGTTGGGCCGGCGGAACTAATGAAAAACTGTTTTTT	CAWSATSWTGWAGGTNEKLFF
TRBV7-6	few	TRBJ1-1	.	TGTGCCAGCAGCTTAGTTGTACGGGGGGGACGGATGAACACTGAAGCTTTCTTT	CASSLVVRGGRMNTEAFF
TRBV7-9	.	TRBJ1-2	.	TGTGCCAGCAGCTTAGGTCCCAGCACCAACTATGGCTACACCTTC	CASSLGPSTNYGYTF
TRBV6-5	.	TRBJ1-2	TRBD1	TGTGCCAGCTATATCGGCAGGGGGCCTGATGGCTACACCTTC	CASYIGRGPDGYTF
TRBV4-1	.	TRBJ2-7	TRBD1	TGCGCCAGCAGCCAATCCGGACAGGTAGACTACGAGCAGTACTTC	CASSQSGQVDYEQYF
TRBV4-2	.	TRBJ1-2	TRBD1	TGTGCCAGCAGCCCGAATTTCGGGACAGAATATGGCTACACCTTC	CASSPNFGTEYGYTF
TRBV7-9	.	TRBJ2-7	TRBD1	TGTGCCAGCAGCCCCAGGGGGCGCTTAGAAGGCGAGCAGTACTTC	CASSPRGRLEGEQYF
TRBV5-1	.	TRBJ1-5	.	TGCGCCAGCAGCCCGGACAGTTACAATCAGCCCCAGCATTTT	CASSPDSYNQPQHF
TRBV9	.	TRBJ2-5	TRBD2	TGTGCCAGCAGCGTTAATAGCGGGGCAAAAGAGACCCAGTACTTC	CASSVNSGAKETQYF
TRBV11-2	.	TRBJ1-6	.	TGTGCCAGCAGCTTAGGGACAGTCAATTCACCCCTCCACTTT	CASSLGTVNSPLHF
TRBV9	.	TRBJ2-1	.	TGTGCCAGCAGCACCAGCCGAGGTACCCCCCTAGGCGATGAGCAGTTCTTC	CASSTSRGTPLGDEQFF
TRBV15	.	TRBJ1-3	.	TGTGCCACCAGCAGAGATTTGGGGGTCGGAAACACCATATATTTT	CATSRDLGVGNTIYF
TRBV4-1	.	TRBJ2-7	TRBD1	TGCGCCAGCAGCCAAATTGGGACAGGGGCCTACGAGCAGTACTTC	CASSQIGTGAYEQYF
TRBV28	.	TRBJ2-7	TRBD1	TGTGCCACCGCACTAGGGACAGGGAGATACGAGCAGTACTTC	CATALGTGRYEQYF
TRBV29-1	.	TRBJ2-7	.	TGCAGCGTGGGGGGGACAGATCGTTACGAGCAGTACTTC	CSVGGTDRYEQYF
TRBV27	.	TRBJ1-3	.	TGTGCCAGCAGTTTATCGTACAGGGTAAGACCTGGAAACACCATATATTTT	CASSLSYRVRPGNTIYF
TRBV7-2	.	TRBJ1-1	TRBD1	TGTGCCAGCAGTTCTGACAGGGGGAATGAAGCTTTCTTT	CASSSDRGNEAFF
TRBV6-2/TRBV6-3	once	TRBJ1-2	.	TGTGCCAGCAGTTCCCAGTTCTATGGCTACACCTTC	CASSSQFYGYTF
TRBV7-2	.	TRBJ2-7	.	TGTGCCAGCAGCTTAGTGTATCACGAGCAGTACTTC	CASSLVYHEQYF
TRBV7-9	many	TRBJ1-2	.	TGTGCCAGCAGCTTAGCGGCGGGCTATAGCTACACCTTC	CASSLAAGYSYTF
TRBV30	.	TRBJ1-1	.	TGTGCCTACACCCCGGACATTCCGCTCGCTGAAGCTTTCTTT	CAYTPDIPLAEAFF
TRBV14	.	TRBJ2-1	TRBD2	TGTGCCAGCAGCCCTACTAGCGGGAGGACCTACAATGAGCAGTTCTTC	CASSPTSGRTYNEQFF
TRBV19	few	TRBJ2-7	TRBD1	TGTGCCAGTAGTTCGACAGGGGTCTACGAGCAGTACTTC	CASSSTGVYEQYF
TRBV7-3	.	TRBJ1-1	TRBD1	TGTGCCAGCAGCTTGGGACAGGCTCACGAAGCTTTCTTT	CASSLGQAHEAFF
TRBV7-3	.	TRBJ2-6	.	TGTGCCAGCAGCACTCAAAAGGGTGGGGCCAACGTCCTGACTTTC	CASSTQKGGANVLTF
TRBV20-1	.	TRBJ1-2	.	TGCAGTGCTAGCTCAGGTCCCCTCTACACCTTC	CSASSGPLYTF
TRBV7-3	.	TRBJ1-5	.	TGTGCCAGCAGCTTAGGGGGGACTCCGGGGTGGCAGCCCCAGCATTTT	CASSLGGTPGWQPQHF
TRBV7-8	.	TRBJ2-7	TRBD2	TGTGCCAGCAGCTGGACTAGCGGGGCTTACGAGCAGTACTTC	CASSWTSGAYEQYF
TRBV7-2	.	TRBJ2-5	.	TGTGCCAGCAGCCCACCCTCGGTGGGGGAGACCCAGTACTTC	CASSPPSVGETQYF
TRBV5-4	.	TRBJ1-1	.	TGTGCCAGCAGCTTAGGGCTTATGAACACTGAAGCTTTCTTT	CASSLGLMNTEAFF
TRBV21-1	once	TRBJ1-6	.	TGTGCCAGCAGTAGGGCCGTAGCTACACATCATAATTCACCCCTCCACTTT	CASSRAVATHHNSPLHF
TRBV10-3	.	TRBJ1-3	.	TGTGCCATCAGTGGCGACAGAACTGGAAACACCATATATTTT	CAISGDRTGNTIYF
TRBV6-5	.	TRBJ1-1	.	TGTGCCAGCAGGGCTTACACTGAAGCTTTCTTT	CASRAYTEAFF
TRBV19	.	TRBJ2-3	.	TGTGCCAGTACCTTCTCCCCTAGCACAGATACGCAGTATTTT	CASTFSPSTDTQYF
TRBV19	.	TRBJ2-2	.	TGTGCCACCAAATGGGGACTTAACACCGGGGAGCTGTTTTTT	CATKWGLNTGELFF